This TCR beta chain was recovered during a study of blood T cell repertoires in COVID-19. How the authors handled the data: How many nucleated cells were present was estimated from reference gene primer amplification. Using immunoSEQ multiplex PCR, the repertoire was profiled, and TCRdb retains in-frame clones only, with some absent. That table supplies the V and J calls and clone size; D and trimming were determined from the DNA. The data hold 250,000 to 350,000 clones, with less than 85% observed a single time. There are 13 residues in the CDR3. Germline lookup yields CDR1 SGHRS and CDR2 YFSETQ. The V gene lost 0 bases and the J gene lost 0 bases, with 3 bases spanning the gap. This clone was detected only a few times.

Source material: peripheral blood. The sequence was collected from a human donor with COVID-19, enrolled during active disease. The donor label of this sample is uncertain. V is TRBV5-1 and J is TRBJ1-1; D remains unclear. The CDR3 reads CASSLELNTEAFF. CDR3 in DNA: TGCGCCAGCAGCTTGGAGCTGAACACTGAAGCTTTCTTT.